These T cell receptor beta chains were read from a single sample in a study of radiotherapy plus CTLA-4 blockade in lung cancer. Libraries were prepared by immunoSEQ multiplex PCR; TCRdb keeps only in-frame clonotypes and omits some of them. The profile shows about 99,000 clones, around 90% of them singletons. This specimen was peripheral blood, taken from a patient treated with radiotherapy plus ipilimumab. These receptors were taken from a human donor with non-small cell lung cancer that progressed on radiotherapy plus ipilimumab. Each CDR3 is given with its conserved first and last residue. D genes are given only for firm matches. Clone size is not always given. Where it is, it says once, few, many or a class for expanded clones.

CDR3nt: TGTGCCAGTAGTATCAGGGCAGCTGGAAACACCATATATTTT
CDR3aa: CASSIRAAGNTIYF
v_gene: TRBV19
j_gene: TRBJ1-3
abundance: -
d_gene: -

CDR3nt: TGTGCCAGCAGCCTAGGGACTACGCAGTTCTTC
CDR3aa: CASSLGTTQFF
v_gene: TRBV7-9
j_gene: TRBJ2-1
abundance: -
d_gene: TRBD2

CDR3nt: TGCGCCAGCAGCTTTCACGGGACAGGTCCAGATACGCAGTATTTT
CDR3aa: CASSFHGTGPDTQYF
v_gene: TRBV5-1
j_gene: TRBJ2-3
abundance: -
d_gene: TRBD1

CDR3nt: TGTGCCAGCAGCTTAGGGGTTGGGGGACTAGCGGGACACAACAATGAGCAGTTCTTC
CDR3aa: CASSLGVGGLAGHNNEQFF
v_gene: TRBV7-9
j_gene: TRBJ2-1
abundance: -
d_gene: TRBD2

CDR3nt: TGCGCCAGCAGCTTGTTGAGCTCTGGGGCCAACGTCCTGACTTTC
CDR3aa: CASSLLSSGANVLTF
v_gene: TRBV5-1
j_gene: TRBJ2-6
abundance: -
d_gene: -

CDR3nt: TGTGCCAGCTCATCACTTGAGTTTGAAAAACTGTTTTTT
CDR3aa: CASSSLEFEKLFF
v_gene: TRBV18
j_gene: TRBJ1-4
abundance: few
d_gene: -

CDR3nt: TGTGCCAGCAGCTCCTGGAGACAGTCTGGCAACGAGCAGTACTTC
CDR3aa: CASSSWRQSGNEQYF
v_gene: TRBV11-3
j_gene: TRBJ2-7
abundance: -
d_gene: -

CDR3nt: TGTGCCAGCAGTGGACAGCCCCCTAACTATGGCTACACCTTC
CDR3aa: CASSGQPPNYGYTF
v_gene: TRBV6-1
j_gene: TRBJ1-2
abundance: once
d_gene: -

CDR3nt: TGTGCCTGGAGGGGCAGGGGGGGGAATGGCTACACCTTC
CDR3aa: CAWRGRGGNGYTF
v_gene: TRBV30
j_gene: TRBJ1-2
abundance: -
d_gene: TRBD1

CDR3nt: TGTGCCTGGAGTGTAGCAGGAGTACCCTACGAGCAGTACTTC
CDR3aa: CAWSVAGVPYEQYF
v_gene: TRBV30
j_gene: TRBJ2-7
abundance: -
d_gene: -

CDR3nt: TGCAGTGCTAGAGTCCGAGAGACCCAGTACTTC
CDR3aa: CSARVRETQYF
v_gene: TRBV20-1
j_gene: TRBJ2-5
abundance: -
d_gene: -

CDR3nt: TGTGCCAGCAGTTTTGGGACTAGCGGCTACAATGAGCAGTTCTTC
CDR3aa: CASSFGTSGYNEQFF
v_gene: TRBV27
j_gene: TRBJ2-1
abundance: -
d_gene: TRBD2

CDR3nt: TGTGCCAGCAGTCCCCAGGGTTACGAGCAGTACTTC
CDR3aa: CASSPQGYEQYF
v_gene: TRBV6-1
j_gene: TRBJ2-7
abundance: -
d_gene: -

CDR3nt: TGTGCCAGCTCGAAGGGCACAGGGGGCAACTACGAGCAGTACTTC
CDR3aa: CASSKGTGGNYEQYF
v_gene: TRBV18
j_gene: TRBJ2-7
abundance: -
d_gene: TRBD1

CDR3nt: TGTGCCAGCAGTCAACAGGGGGCACGCACAGATACGCAGTATTTT
CDR3aa: CASSQQGARTDTQYF
v_gene: TRBV6-5
j_gene: TRBJ2-3
abundance: -
d_gene: TRBD1

CDR3nt: TGTGCCACGGGGAGAGATACGCAGTATTTT
CDR3aa: CATGRDTQYF
v_gene: TRBV5-4
j_gene: TRBJ2-3
abundance: -
d_gene: -

CDR3nt: TGTGCCAGCAGCCACGGACTAGTTCGAGAGACCCAGTACTTC
CDR3aa: CASSHGLVRETQYF
v_gene: TRBV7-9
j_gene: TRBJ2-5
abundance: -
d_gene: TRBD2

CDR3nt: TGCGCCAGCAGCCCACAGGGGGGGGTGAACACTGAAGCTTTCTTT
CDR3aa: CASSPQGGVNTEAFF
v_gene: TRBV5-1
j_gene: TRBJ1-1
abundance: -
d_gene: TRBD1

CDR3nt: TGTGCCAGCAGCCTTGGACAGGGTGGTGGTCCGGCGGATGAGCAGTTCTTC
CDR3aa: CASSLGQGGGPADEQFF
v_gene: TRBV7-9
j_gene: TRBJ2-1
abundance: -
d_gene: TRBD1

CDR3nt: TGTGCCAGCAGCCCTCAGACAGGGCCCTCTAACTATGGCTACACCTTC
CDR3aa: CASSPQTGPSNYGYTF
v_gene: TRBV11-2
j_gene: TRBJ1-2
abundance: -
d_gene: TRBD1

CDR3nt: TGTGCCAGCTCACCACTCGGGTCGGGAGGTTCCTACGAGCAGTACTTC
CDR3aa: CASSPLGSGGSYEQYF
v_gene: TRBV18
j_gene: TRBJ2-7
abundance: -
d_gene: TRBD2

CDR3nt: TGCGCCAGCAGCCCGTCCCTAGGAACCGGGGAGCTGTTTTTT
CDR3aa: CASSPSLGTGELFF
v_gene: TRBV4-1
j_gene: TRBJ2-2
abundance: -
d_gene: -

CDR3nt: TGTGCCACCAAACCCGGACAGGTTCACAATGAGCAGTTCTTC
CDR3aa: CATKPGQVHNEQFF
v_gene: TRBV6-6
j_gene: TRBJ2-1
abundance: once
d_gene: TRBD1

CDR3nt: TGTGCCAGCAGCCCATGGGGGCCGGGTTACGAGCAGTACTTC
CDR3aa: CASSPWGPGYEQYF
v_gene: TRBV5-5
j_gene: TRBJ2-7
abundance: -
d_gene: -

CDR3nt: TGCGCCAGCAGGGCACTGGACTCTGGAAACACCATATATTTT
CDR3aa: CASRALDSGNTIYF
v_gene: TRBV4-1
j_gene: TRBJ1-3
abundance: -
d_gene: -

CDR3nt: TGTGCCAGCAGTTTATCTTCCGGTCAGGGGAGGCCCTACGAGCAGTACTTC
CDR3aa: CASSLSSGQGRPYEQYF
v_gene: TRBV27
j_gene: TRBJ2-7
abundance: -
d_gene: -

CDR3nt: TGTGCCAGCAGTATGAAGGGTAGGGAGACCCAGTACTTC
CDR3aa: CASSMKGRETQYF
v_gene: TRBV7-9
j_gene: TRBJ2-5
abundance: -
d_gene: -

CDR3nt: TGTGCCAGCAGCCCCGTCAGGGCGAACACCGGGGAGCTGTTTTTT
CDR3aa: CASSPVRANTGELFF
v_gene: TRBV7-6
j_gene: TRBJ2-2
abundance: -
d_gene: -

CDR3nt: TGTGCCAGCAGCTTAGAACCTGGCGAGCAGTACTTC
CDR3aa: CASSLEPGEQYF
v_gene: TRBV13
j_gene: TRBJ2-7
abundance: -
d_gene: -

CDR3nt: TGTGCCTGGAGTTTCCGGACAGGGTTGGCTTTCTTT
CDR3aa: CAWSFRTGLAFF
v_gene: TRBV30
j_gene: TRBJ1-1
abundance: -
d_gene: TRBD1

CDR3nt: TGTGCCAGCAGTGGGTCGGACTCGAATCAGCCCCAGCATTTT
CDR3aa: CASSGSDSNQPQHF
v_gene: TRBV6-1
j_gene: TRBJ1-5
abundance: -
d_gene: -

CDR3nt: TGTGCCAGCTCACCACGCGGGGGGCTAAGGATGAACACTGAAGCTTTCTTT
CDR3aa: CASSPRGGLRMNTEAFF
v_gene: TRBV18
j_gene: TRBJ1-1
abundance: once
d_gene: -

CDR3nt: TGTGCCAGCAGCCTAACAGGGGGGTGGGGCTACACCTTC
CDR3aa: CASSLTGGWGYTF
v_gene: TRBV5-4
j_gene: TRBJ1-2
abundance: -
d_gene: TRBD1

CDR3nt: TGTGCCAGCACTAAACAGGGGGCAAGCTATGGCTACACCTTC
CDR3aa: CASTKQGASYGYTF
v_gene: TRBV27
j_gene: TRBJ1-2
abundance: -
d_gene: TRBD1

CDR3nt: TGTGCCAGCCAATTAGGAAGGACAGGGGATATCTTT
CDR3aa: CASQLGRTGDIF
v_gene: TRBV11-2
j_gene: TRBJ1-4
abundance: -
d_gene: TRBD1

CDR3nt: TGTGCCAGCAGCTTAGAGTCTGAAGCTTTCTTT
CDR3aa: CASSLESEAFF
v_gene: TRBV7-3
j_gene: TRBJ1-1
abundance: -
d_gene: -

CDR3nt: TGTGCCAGCAGCTTTAAAGAGACCCAGTACTTC
CDR3aa: CASSFKETQYF
v_gene: TRBV7-9
j_gene: TRBJ2-5
abundance: -
d_gene: -

CDR3nt: TGTGCCAGCAGCTCCCAGACTAGCGGGACTGAGACCCAGTACTTC
CDR3aa: CASSSQTSGTETQYF
v_gene: TRBV7-2
j_gene: TRBJ2-5
abundance: -
d_gene: TRBD2

CDR3nt: TGTGCCAGCAGGGCTTCAGGGGGTGGGACTGAAGCTTTCTTT
CDR3aa: CASRASGGGTEAFF
v_gene: TRBV6-1
j_gene: TRBJ1-1
abundance: -
d_gene: TRBD1

CDR3nt: TGTGCCAGCAGTTTGACGGGACAGGGGGAGGGTGAAGCTTTCTTT
CDR3aa: CASSLTGQGEGEAFF
v_gene: TRBV28
j_gene: TRBJ1-1
abundance: -
d_gene: TRBD1

CDR3nt: TGCGCCAGCAGCTTGGGACAGGACTTCACTGAAGCTTTCTTT
CDR3aa: CASSLGQDFTEAFF
v_gene: TRBV5-1
j_gene: TRBJ1-1
abundance: -
d_gene: -

CDR3nt: TGTGCCAGCAGAGAACGCAGGGGAAATAGCAATCAGCCCCAGCATTTT
CDR3aa: CASRERRGNSNQPQHF
v_gene: TRBV6-6
j_gene: TRBJ1-5
abundance: -
d_gene: -

CDR3nt: TGTGCCAGCAGCCTACAGGGACAGGGGAAGAAAGGCACTGAAGCTTTCTTT
CDR3aa: CASSLQGQGKKGTEAFF
v_gene: TRBV14
j_gene: TRBJ1-1
abundance: once
d_gene: TRBD1

CDR3nt: TGTGCCAGTAGTCCGCGGACGGACTACACAGATACGCAGTATTTT
CDR3aa: CASSPRTDYTDTQYF
v_gene: TRBV19
j_gene: TRBJ2-3
abundance: -
d_gene: -

CDR3nt: TGTGCCAGTAGTCTCCACAGGGGGCAAGGCGGGGAGCTGTTTTTT
CDR3aa: CASSLHRGQGGELFF
v_gene: TRBV19
j_gene: TRBJ2-2
abundance: -
d_gene: TRBD1

CDR3nt: TGTGCCAGCTCACCGCGGGACAGGGGGGCCCACGAGCAGTACTTC
CDR3aa: CASSPRDRGAHEQYF
v_gene: TRBV18
j_gene: TRBJ2-7
abundance: -
d_gene: TRBD1